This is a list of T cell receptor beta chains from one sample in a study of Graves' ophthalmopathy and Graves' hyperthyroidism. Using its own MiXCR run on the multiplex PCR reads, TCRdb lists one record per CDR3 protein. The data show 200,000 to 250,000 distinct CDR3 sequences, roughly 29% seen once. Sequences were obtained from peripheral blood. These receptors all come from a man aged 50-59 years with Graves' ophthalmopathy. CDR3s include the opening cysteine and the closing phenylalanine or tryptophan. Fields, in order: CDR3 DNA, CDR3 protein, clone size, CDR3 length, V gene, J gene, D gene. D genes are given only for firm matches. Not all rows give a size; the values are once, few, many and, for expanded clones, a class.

DNA: TGCAGCGCTGCCCCCGGGACAGGAAACATTCAGTACTTC; CDR3: CSAAPGTGNIQYF; size: many; length: 13; V: TRBV29-1; J: TRBJ2-4; D: TRBD1
DNA: TGTGCCAGCAGTTCATACGGGCCCGGCGTTAGGGAGCTGTTTTTT; CDR3: CASSSYGPGVRELFF; size: many; length: 15; V: TRBV27; J: TRBJ2-2; D: .
DNA: TGCGCCAGCAGGATAGGGGAGACCCAGTACTTC; CDR3: CASRIGETQYF; size: many; length: 11; V: TRBV4-1; J: TRBJ2-5; D: .
DNA: TGTGCCAGCACCCCAGGGGGGGGTAAGGTCTACACCTTC; CDR3: CASTPGGGKVYTF; size: many; length: 13; V: TRBV28; J: TRBJ1-2; D: TRBD1
DNA: TGTGCCAGCACCACCGGGACTGTGAACACTGAAGCTTTCTTT; CDR3: CASTTGTVNTEAFF; size: many; length: 14; V: TRBV3-1; J: TRBJ1-1; D: .
DNA: TGCGCCAGCAGCGGTACACCTATGAGCACCGGGGAGCTGTTTTTT; CDR3: CASSGTPMSTGELFF; size: many; length: 15; V: TRBV5-1; J: TRBJ2-2; D: .
DNA: TGTGCCAGCAGGAGGGCAGAGGGTGCTACTGAAGCTTTCTTT; CDR3: CASRRAEGATEAFF; size: .; length: 14; V: TRBV12-3/TRBV12-4; J: TRBJ1-1; D: .
DNA: TGTGCCAGCAGTGGGGGACCCACGAACACCGGGGAGCTGTTTTTT; CDR3: CASSGGPTNTGELFF; size: many; length: 15; V: TRBV2; J: TRBJ2-2; D: .
DNA: TGTGCCAGCAGCTTATCTCGGCAGGGGAACACCGGGGAGCTGTTTTTT; CDR3: CASSLSRQGNTGELFF; size: many; length: 16; V: TRBV13; J: TRBJ2-2; D: .
DNA: TGTGCCACCAGTGATAACCTTCCCGGGACCAGCGGGGAGCTGTTTTTT; CDR3: CATSDNLPGTSGELFF; size: few; length: 16; V: TRBV24-1; J: TRBJ2-2; D: .
DNA: TGTGCCAGCAGCTCCTCGACAGCCTGGGGCGCTGAAGCTTTCTTT; CDR3: CASSSSTAWGAEAFF; size: few; length: 15; V: TRBV7-2; J: TRBJ1-1; D: .
DNA: TGTGCCAGCAGAGTTACTTTCACCGGGGAGCTGTTTTTT; CDR3: CASRVTFTGELFF; size: .; length: 13; V: TRBV6-5; J: TRBJ2-2; D: .
DNA: TGTGCCAGCGGAGGCCTGAGACACTATGGCTACACCTTC; CDR3: CASGGLRHYGYTF; size: few; length: 13; V: TRBV28; J: TRBJ1-2; D: .
DNA: TGTGCCAGTATAGGTGGGCTCTATGGCTACACCTTC; CDR3: CASIGGLYGYTF; size: many; length: 12; V: TRBV19; J: TRBJ1-2; D: .
DNA: TGTGCCAGCAGTCCCATAGACTCTGGAAACACCATATATTTT; CDR3: CASSPIDSGNTIYF; size: many; length: 14; V: TRBV12-3/TRBV12-4; J: TRBJ1-3; D: .
DNA: TGTGCCAGCAGTTCGACTAGCGGAGAGACCCAGTACTTC; CDR3: CASSSTSGETQYF; size: many; length: 13; V: TRBV12-3/TRBV12-4; J: TRBJ2-5; D: TRBD2
DNA: TGCGCCAGCAGCTTGGTACAGTTCGAGGCTGAAGCTTTCTTT; CDR3: CASSLVQFEAEAFF; size: many; length: 14; V: TRBV5-1; J: TRBJ1-1; D: .
DNA: TGTGCCACCAGCAGAGATCGGTCCGTAGTTCAAAGCTCCTACGAGCAGTACTTC; CDR3: CATSRDRSVVQSSYEQYF; size: few; length: 18; V: TRBV15; J: TRBJ2-7; D: .
DNA: TGTGCCAGCAGTTATGACATCAGTAGCGAGCAGTACTTC; CDR3: CASSYDISSEQYF; size: .; length: 13; V: TRBV6-5; J: TRBJ2-7; D: .
DNA: TGCGCCAGCAGCGTGGAAGGACTCCCGCCGAAAAGCCTACAAGAGACCCAGTACTTC; CDR3: CASSVEGLPPKSLQETQYF; size: many; length: 19; V: TRBV5-1; J: TRBJ2-5; D: .
DNA: TGCGCCAGCAGTGAGTCGGGGCCCGGGACGGCTTTGGACGAGCAGTACTTC; CDR3: CASSESGPGTALDEQYF; size: many; length: 17; V: TRBV10-1; J: TRBJ2-7; D: .
DNA: TGTGCCAGCAGCTTTGACAGGGGAGTGCAAGAGACCCAGTACTTC; CDR3: CASSFDRGVQETQYF; size: many; length: 15; V: TRBV7-2; J: TRBJ2-5; D: TRBD1
DNA: TGCAGCGTTGGGGGGGATCCCAAAAACATTCAGTACTTC; CDR3: CSVGGDPKNIQYF; size: many; length: 13; V: TRBV29-1; J: TRBJ2-4; D: .
DNA: TGTGCCAGCACTCGTCGACTTCTTAGCGGGAACGACGAGCAGTACTTC; CDR3: CASTRRLLSGNDEQYF; size: many; length: 16; V: TRBV11-2; J: TRBJ2-7; D: TRBD2
DNA: TGTGCCAGCAGCTTAAGACGAGGCGGGGGGGAGACCCAGTACTTC; CDR3: CASSLRRGGGETQYF; size: many; length: 15; V: TRBV7-8; J: TRBJ2-5; D: TRBD2
DNA: TGTGCCTGGAGTGAAGGACTAGCGGGAGGACCGCCGACTTTC; CDR3: CAWSEGLAGGPPTF; size: many; length: 14; V: TRBV30; J: TRBJ2-7; D: TRBD2
DNA: TGTGCCAGCAGCCTACGCGAGGGGATCGGGGAGCTGTTTTTT; CDR3: CASSLREGIGELFF; size: .; length: 14; V: TRBV7-9; J: TRBJ2-2; D: .
DNA: TGTGCCAGCAGCCAAGCAGGCTACGAGCAGTACTTC; CDR3: CASSQAGYEQYF; size: many; length: 12; V: TRBV14; J: TRBJ2-7; D: .
DNA: TGCGCCAGCGGAGCAGAGGGACAGGTCCTCGAGACCCAGTACTTC; CDR3: CASGAEGQVLETQYF; size: many; length: 15; V: TRBV5-1; J: TRBJ2-5; D: TRBD1
DNA: TGTGCCAGCAGTTTAAGTATTCCCGGTGGCTACACCTTC; CDR3: CASSLSIPGGYTF; size: once; length: 13; V: TRBV6-2/TRBV6-3; J: TRBJ1-2; D: .
DNA: TGCAGCGTTGTCGTCCGGACTAGCGGGAGTGGATCCTACGAGCAGTACTTC; CDR3: CSVVVRTSGSGSYEQYF; size: many; length: 17; V: TRBV29-1; J: TRBJ2-7; D: TRBD2
DNA: TGTGCCAGCACCAATAGCAATCAGCCCCAGCATTTT; CDR3: CASTNSNQPQHF; size: many; length: 12; V: TRBV12-3/TRBV12-4; J: TRBJ1-5; D: .
DNA: TGTGCCAGCAGCTTAGCTGAAAGGGGAGAAGCTTTCTTT; CDR3: CASSLAERGEAFF; size: .; length: 13; V: TRBV7-8; J: TRBJ1-1; D: .
DNA: TGTGCCAGCAGTTCCCCCGGGGGGGGCGCGGGGTACGAGCAGTACTTC; CDR3: CASSSPGGGAGYEQYF; size: many; length: 16; V: TRBV12-3/TRBV12-4; J: TRBJ2-7; D: TRBD2
DNA: TGTGCCAGCAGGAGATCAGGGGGCGCCGGAAACACCATATATTTT; CDR3: CASRRSGGAGNTIYF; size: many; length: 15; V: TRBV6-4; J: TRBJ1-3; D: TRBD1
DNA: TGTGCCAGCAGTTTACAGGGGTGGAATTCACCCCTCCACTTT; CDR3: CASSLQGWNSPLHF; size: many; length: 14; V: TRBV27; J: TRBJ1-6; D: .
DNA: TGTGCCAGCAGTCCCCCCTCGGAGGACACCGGGGAGCTGTTTTTT; CDR3: CASSPPSEDTGELFF; size: many; length: 15; V: TRBV27; J: TRBJ2-2; D: .
DNA: TGCGCCAGCAGCTTGGCCGGACAGGCGGGGGAGCTGTTTTTT; CDR3: CASSLAGQAGELFF; size: .; length: 14; V: TRBV5-5; J: TRBJ2-2; D: TRBD1
DNA: TGTGCCAGCACCTGGGACGGCTTGAACACTGAAGCTTTCTTT; CDR3: CASTWDGLNTEAFF; size: few; length: 14; V: TRBV6-1; J: TRBJ1-1; D: .
DNA: TGTGCCAGCAGTTTAGCAATTGGCGCCGGGGGCGGCGAAGAGACCCAGTACTTC; CDR3: CASSLAIGAGGGEETQYF; size: .; length: 18; V: TRBV12-3/TRBV12-4; J: TRBJ2-5; D: .
DNA: TGTGCCAGCGCGAAGGATAGCGGGAGAGTCCACGAGCAGTACTTC; CDR3: CASAKDSGRVHEQYF; size: many; length: 15; V: TRBV6-1; J: TRBJ2-7; D: TRBD2
DNA: TGTGCCAGCAGTTTGGCGGCCCTCTCTGGAAACACCATATATTTT; CDR3: CASSLAALSGNTIYF; size: .; length: 15; V: TRBV12-3/TRBV12-4; J: TRBJ1-3; D: .
DNA: TGTGCCAGCAGTTTATTCGGCTTTTTGAGTAACTATGGCTACACCTTC; CDR3: CASSLFGFLSNYGYTF; size: .; length: 16; V: TRBV28; J: TRBJ1-2; D: .
DNA: TGTGCCAGCAGATCCGGGACATCTCCACTCAACTATGGCTACACCTTC; CDR3: CASRSGTSPLNYGYTF; size: once; length: 16; V: TRBV12-3/TRBV12-4; J: TRBJ1-2; D: .
DNA: TGCAGTGGACAGGGACCTGGAGAGCAGTACTTC; CDR3: CSGQGPGEQYF; size: many; length: 11; V: TRBV29-1; J: TRBJ2-7; D: TRBD1
DNA: TGTGCCAGCAGTTTAAGCCTAGCGGGAGGGCGGTCTCCCTACGAGCAGTACTTC; CDR3: CASSLSLAGGRSPYEQYF; size: many; length: 18; V: TRBV27; J: TRBJ2-7; D: TRBD2
DNA: TGTGCCAGCAGACCTCTAGCGGGAGTCGAGCAGTACTTC; CDR3: CASRPLAGVEQYF; size: many; length: 13; V: TRBV6-5; J: TRBJ2-7; D: TRBD2
DNA: TGTGCCAGCAGCTTAACCCCCGGGGGGACAGGGACCCAGTACTTC; CDR3: CASSLTPGGTGTQYF; size: many; length: 15; V: TRBV11-2; J: TRBJ2-5; D: .
DNA: TGTGCCAGCAGCCAACAGGGGGCCTACGAGCAGTACTTC; CDR3: CASSQQGAYEQYF; size: many; length: 13; V: TRBV28; J: TRBJ2-7; D: TRBD1
DNA: TGTGCCAGCAGTCCCTGGATCCAAGAGACCCAGTACTTC; CDR3: CASSPWIQETQYF; size: many; length: 13; V: TRBV12-3/TRBV12-4; J: TRBJ2-5; D: .
DNA: TGTGCCAGCAGTTACAACAGGGTAGACTATGGCTACACCTTC; CDR3: CASSYNRVDYGYTF; size: many; length: 14; V: TRBV6-5; J: TRBJ1-2; D: .